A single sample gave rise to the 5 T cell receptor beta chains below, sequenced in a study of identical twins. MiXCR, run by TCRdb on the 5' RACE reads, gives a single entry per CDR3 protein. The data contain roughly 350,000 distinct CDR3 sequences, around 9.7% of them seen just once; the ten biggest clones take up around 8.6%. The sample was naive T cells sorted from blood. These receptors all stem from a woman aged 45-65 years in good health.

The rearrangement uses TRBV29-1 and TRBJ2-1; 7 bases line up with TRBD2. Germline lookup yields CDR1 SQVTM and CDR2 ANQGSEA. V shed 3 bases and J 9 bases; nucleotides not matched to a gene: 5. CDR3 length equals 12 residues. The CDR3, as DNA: TGCAGCGTTGACCGAGGGAGGGGTGAGCAGTTCTTC. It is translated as CSVDRGRGEQFF.

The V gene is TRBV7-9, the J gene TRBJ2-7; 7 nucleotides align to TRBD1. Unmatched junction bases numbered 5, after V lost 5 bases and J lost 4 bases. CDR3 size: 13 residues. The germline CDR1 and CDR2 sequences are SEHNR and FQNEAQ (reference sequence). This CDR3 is CASSPPTGYEQYV. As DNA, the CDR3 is TGTGCCAGCAGCCCACCGACAGGGTACGAGCAGTACGTC.

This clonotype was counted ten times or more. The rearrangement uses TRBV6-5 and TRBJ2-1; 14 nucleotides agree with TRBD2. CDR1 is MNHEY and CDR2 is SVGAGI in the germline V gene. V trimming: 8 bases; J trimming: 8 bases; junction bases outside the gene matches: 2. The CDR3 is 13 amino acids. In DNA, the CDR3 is TGTGCCAGCGGGACTAGCGGGAGCGATGAGCAGTTCTTC. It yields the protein CASGTSGSDEQFF.

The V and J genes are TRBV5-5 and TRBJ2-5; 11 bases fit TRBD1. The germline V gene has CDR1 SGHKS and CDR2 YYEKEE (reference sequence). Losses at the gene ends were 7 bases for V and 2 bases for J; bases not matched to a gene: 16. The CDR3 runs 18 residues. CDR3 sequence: CASSSGGQGGFSQETQYF. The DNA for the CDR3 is TGTGCCAGCTCGTCCGGGGGACAGGGGGGGTTTTCTCAAGAGACCCAGTACTTC. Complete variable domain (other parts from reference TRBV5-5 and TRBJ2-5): DAGVTQSPTHLIKTRGQQVTLRCSPISGHKSVSWYQQVLGQGPQFIFQYYEKEERGRGNFPDRFSARQFPNYSSELNVNALLLGDSALYLCASSSGGQGGFSQETQYFGPGTRLLVL.

For the CDR3, the DNA is TGTGCCAGCGCCAACTCCGGGACTTACACCGGGGAGCTGTTTTTT. It encodes CASANSGTYTGELFF. The chain links TRBV28 to TRBJ2-2; a weak D match, TRBD2 (6 bases). The CDR3 extends over 15 amino acids. V was cut by 8 bases and J by 3 bases, with 16 bases left in between. CDR1 and CDR2 from the germline V gene are MDHEN and SYDVKM.